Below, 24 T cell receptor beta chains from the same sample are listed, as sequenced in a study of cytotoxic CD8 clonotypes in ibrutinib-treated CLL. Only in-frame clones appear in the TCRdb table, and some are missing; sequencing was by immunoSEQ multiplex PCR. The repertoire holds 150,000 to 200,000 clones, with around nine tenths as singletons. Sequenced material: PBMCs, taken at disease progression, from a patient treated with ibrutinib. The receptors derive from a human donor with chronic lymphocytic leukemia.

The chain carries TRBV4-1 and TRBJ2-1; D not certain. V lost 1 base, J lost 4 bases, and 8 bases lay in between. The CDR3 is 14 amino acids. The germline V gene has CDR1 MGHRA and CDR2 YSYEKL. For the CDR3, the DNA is TGCGCCAGCAGCCAAGGGTTATCATACAATGAGCAGTTCTTC. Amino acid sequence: CASSQGLSYNEQFF.

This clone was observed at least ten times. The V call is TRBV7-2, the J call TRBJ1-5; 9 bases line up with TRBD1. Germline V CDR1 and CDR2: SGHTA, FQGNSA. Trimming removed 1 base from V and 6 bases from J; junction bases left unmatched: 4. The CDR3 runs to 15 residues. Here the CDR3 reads CASSLGGQGFQPQHF. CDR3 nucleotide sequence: TGTGCCAGCAGCTTAGGGGGACAGGGCTTTCAGCCCCAGCATTTT.

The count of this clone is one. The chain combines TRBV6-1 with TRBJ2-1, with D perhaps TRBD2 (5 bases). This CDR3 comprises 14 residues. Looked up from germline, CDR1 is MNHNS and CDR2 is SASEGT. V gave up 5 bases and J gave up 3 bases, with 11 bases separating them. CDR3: CASSLSGRYNEQFF. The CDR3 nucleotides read TGTGCCAGCAGTCTAAGCGGTCGCTACAATGAGCAGTTCTTC.

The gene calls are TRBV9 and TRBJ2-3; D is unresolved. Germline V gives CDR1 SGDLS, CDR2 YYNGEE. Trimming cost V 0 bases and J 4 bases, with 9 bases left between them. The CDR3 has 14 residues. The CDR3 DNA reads TGTGCCAGCAGCGTAGGTCCCCCCCCAGATACGCAGTATTTT. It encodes CASSVGPPPDTQYF.

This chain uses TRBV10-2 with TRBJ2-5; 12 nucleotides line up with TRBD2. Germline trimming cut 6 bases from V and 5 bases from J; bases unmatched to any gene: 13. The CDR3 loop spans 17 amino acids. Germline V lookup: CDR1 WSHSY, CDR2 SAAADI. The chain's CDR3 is CASRQDLSTSGSETQYF. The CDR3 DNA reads TGCGCCAGCAGGCAAGACTTATCGACTAGCGGGAGTGAGACCCAGTACTTC.

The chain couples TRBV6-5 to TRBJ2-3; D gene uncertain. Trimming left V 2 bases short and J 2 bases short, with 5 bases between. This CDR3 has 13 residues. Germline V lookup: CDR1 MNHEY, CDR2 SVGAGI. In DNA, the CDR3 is TGTGCCAGCAGTTACCTCTACACAGATACGCAGTATTTT. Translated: CASSYLYTDTQYF.

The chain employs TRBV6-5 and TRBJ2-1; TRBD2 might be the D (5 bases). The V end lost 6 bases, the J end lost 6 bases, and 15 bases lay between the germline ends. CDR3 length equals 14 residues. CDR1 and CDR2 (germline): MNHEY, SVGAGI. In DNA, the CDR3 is TGTGCCAGCAGCACACGGACTGGGTTCAATGAGCAGTTCTTC. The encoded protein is CASSTRTGFNEQFF.

The CDR3 nucleotides are TGCGCCAGCAGCACCTCAACCTACGAGCAGTACTTC. Translating gives CASSTSTYEQYF. The chain employs TRBV5-1 and TRBJ2-7, with D unresolved. The CDR3 runs to 12 residues. CDR1 is SGHRS, CDR2 YFSETQ, per germline. With 4 bases removed from V and 2 bases from J, the gap between germline ends came to 7 bases. The full variable domain, its missing parts supplied by reference TRBV5-1 and TRBJ2-7, is KAGVTQTPRYLIKTRGQQVTLSCSPISGHRSVSWYQQTPGQGLQFLFEYFSETQRNKGNFPGRFSGRQFSNSRSEMNVSTLELGDSALYLCASSTSTYEQYFGPGTRLTVT.

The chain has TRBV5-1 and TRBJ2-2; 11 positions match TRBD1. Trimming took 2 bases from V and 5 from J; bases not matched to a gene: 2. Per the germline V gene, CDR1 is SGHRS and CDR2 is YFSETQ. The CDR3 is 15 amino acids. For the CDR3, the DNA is TGCGCCAGCAGCTTCCGGGACAGGGGGACCGGGGAGCTGTTTTTT. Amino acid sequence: CASSFRDRGTGELFF.

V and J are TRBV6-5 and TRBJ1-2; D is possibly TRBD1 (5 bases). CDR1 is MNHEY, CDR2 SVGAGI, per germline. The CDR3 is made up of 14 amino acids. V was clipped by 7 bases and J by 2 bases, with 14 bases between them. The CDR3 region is CASTTGTGNYGYTF. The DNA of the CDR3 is TGTGCCAGCACCACGGGGACGGGGAACTATGGCTACACCTTC.

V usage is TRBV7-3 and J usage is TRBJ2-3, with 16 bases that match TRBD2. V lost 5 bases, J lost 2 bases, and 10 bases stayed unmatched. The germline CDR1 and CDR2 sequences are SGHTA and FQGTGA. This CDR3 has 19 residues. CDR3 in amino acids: CASSAPGTSGRGDTDTQYF. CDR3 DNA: TGTGCCAGCAGCGCCCCCGGGACTAGCGGGAGGGGGGACACAGATACGCAGTATTTT.

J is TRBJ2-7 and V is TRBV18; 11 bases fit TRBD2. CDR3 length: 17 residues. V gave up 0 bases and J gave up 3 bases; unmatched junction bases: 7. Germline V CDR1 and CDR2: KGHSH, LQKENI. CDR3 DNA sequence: TGTGCCAGCTCACCACCTTCGTCCCTAGCGGGAGGCTACGAGCAGTACTTC. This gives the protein CASSPPSSLAGGYEQYF.

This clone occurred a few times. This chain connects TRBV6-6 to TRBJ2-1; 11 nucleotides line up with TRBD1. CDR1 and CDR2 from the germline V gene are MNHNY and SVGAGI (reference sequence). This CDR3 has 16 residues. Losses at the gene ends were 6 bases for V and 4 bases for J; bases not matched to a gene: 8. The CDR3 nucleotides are TGTGCCAGCAGCGCCTGGACAGGGGGCTTTTACAATGAGCAGTTCTTC. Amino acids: CASSAWTGGFYNEQFF.

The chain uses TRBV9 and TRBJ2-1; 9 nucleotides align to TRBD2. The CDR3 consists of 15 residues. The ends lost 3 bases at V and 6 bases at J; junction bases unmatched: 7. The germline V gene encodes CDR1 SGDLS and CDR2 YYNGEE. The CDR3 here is CASSGGLARVNEQFF. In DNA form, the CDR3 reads TGTGCCAGCAGCGGAGGACTAGCGAGGGTCAATGAGCAGTTCTTC.

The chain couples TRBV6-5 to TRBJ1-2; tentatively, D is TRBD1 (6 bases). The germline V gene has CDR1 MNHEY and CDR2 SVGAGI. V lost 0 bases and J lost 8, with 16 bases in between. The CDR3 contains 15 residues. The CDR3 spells CASSYSTTGARGYTF. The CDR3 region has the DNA TGTGCCAGCAGTTACTCCACTACGGGGGCGAGGGGCTACACCTTC.

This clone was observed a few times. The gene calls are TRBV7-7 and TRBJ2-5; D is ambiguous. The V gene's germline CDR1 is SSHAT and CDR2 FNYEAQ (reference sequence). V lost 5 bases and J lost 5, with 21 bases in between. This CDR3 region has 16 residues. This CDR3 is CASSLLGSPTPETQYF. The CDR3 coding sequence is TGTGCCAGCAGCCTGCTGGGCAGCCCGACTCCGGAGACCCAGTACTTC. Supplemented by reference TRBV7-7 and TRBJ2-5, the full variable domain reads GAGVSQSPRYKVTKRGQDVTLRCDPISSHATLYWYQQALGQGPEFLTYFNYEAQPDKSGLPSDRFSAERPEGSISTLTIQRTEQRDSAMYRCASSLLGSPTPETQYFGPGTRLLVL.

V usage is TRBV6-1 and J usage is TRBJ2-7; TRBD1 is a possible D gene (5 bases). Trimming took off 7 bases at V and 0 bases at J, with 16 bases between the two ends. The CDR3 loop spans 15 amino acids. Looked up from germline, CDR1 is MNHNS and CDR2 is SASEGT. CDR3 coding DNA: TGTGCCAGCATCGGCCAGGGTTCATACTCCTACGAGCAGTACTTC. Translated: CASIGQGSYSYEQYF.

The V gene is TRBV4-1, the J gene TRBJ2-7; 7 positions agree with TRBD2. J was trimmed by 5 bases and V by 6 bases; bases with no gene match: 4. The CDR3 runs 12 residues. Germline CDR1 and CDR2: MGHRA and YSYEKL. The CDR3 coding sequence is TGCGCCAGCAGTCGGGGGGACCACGAGCAGTACTTC. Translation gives CASSRGDHEQYF.

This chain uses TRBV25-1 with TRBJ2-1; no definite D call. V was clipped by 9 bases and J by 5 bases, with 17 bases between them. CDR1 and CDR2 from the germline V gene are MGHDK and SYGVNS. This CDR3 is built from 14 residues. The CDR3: CASVLFGIDNEQFF. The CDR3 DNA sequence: TGTGCCAGTGTCCTTTTCGGTATAGACAATGAGCAGTTCTTC.

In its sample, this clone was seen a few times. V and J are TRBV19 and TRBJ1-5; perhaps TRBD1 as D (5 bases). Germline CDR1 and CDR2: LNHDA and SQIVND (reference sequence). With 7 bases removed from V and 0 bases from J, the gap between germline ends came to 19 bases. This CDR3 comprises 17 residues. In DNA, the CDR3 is TGTGCCAGTAACGTCGGTAGACAGTGGGATAGCAATCAGCCCCAGCATTTT. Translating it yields CASNVGRQWDSNQPQHF.

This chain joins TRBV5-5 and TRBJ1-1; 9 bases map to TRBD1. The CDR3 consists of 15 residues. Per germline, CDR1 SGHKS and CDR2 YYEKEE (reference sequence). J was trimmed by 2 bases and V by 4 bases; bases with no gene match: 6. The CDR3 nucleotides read TGTGCCAGCAGCATCCCGGGACAGGGAAACACTGAAGCTTTCTTT. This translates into CASSIPGQGNTEAFF.

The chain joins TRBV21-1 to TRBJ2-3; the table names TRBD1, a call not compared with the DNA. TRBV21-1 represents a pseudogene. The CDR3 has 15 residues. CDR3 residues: CASSARTGVTDTQYF. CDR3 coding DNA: TGTGCCAGCAGCGCCAGGACAGGGGTCACAGATACGCAGTATTTT.

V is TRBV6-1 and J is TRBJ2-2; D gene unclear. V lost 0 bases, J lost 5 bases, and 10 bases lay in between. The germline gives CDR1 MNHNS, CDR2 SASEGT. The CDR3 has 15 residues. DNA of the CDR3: TGTGCCAGCAGTGAAGCCAGCTTGGGGACCGGGGAGCTGTTTTTT. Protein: CASSEASLGTGELFF.

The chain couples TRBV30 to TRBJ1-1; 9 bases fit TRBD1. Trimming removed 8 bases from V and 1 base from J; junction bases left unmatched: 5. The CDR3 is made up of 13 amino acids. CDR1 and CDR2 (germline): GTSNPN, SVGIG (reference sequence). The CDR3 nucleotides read TGTGCCCGACAGGGGGGCGGGAACACTGAAGCTTTCTTT. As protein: CARQGGGNTEAFF.